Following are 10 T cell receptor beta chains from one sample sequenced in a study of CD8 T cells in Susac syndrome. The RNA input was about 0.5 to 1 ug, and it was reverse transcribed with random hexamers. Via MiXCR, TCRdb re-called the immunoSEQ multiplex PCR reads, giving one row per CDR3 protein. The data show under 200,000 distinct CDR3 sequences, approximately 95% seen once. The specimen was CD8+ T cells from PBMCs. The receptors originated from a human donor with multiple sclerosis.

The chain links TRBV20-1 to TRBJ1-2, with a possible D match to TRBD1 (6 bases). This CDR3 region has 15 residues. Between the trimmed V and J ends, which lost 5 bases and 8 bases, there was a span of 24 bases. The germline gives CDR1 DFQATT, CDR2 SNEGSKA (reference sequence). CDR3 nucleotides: TGCAGTGCTTCTGCCTTAGGGGGGGGGCTGCGAGGCTACACCTTC. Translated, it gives CSASALGGGLRGYTF.

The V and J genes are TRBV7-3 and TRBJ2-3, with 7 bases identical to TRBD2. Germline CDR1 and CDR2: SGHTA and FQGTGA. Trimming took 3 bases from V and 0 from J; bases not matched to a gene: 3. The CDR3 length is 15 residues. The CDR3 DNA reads TGTGCCAGCAGCTTTCTTAGCGGGAGCACAGATACGCAGTATTTT. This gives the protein CASSFLSGSTDTQYF.

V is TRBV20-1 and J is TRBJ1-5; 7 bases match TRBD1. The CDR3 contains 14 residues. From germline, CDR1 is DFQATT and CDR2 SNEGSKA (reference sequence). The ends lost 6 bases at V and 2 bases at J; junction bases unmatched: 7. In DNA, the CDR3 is TGCAGTGCGAGACAGGGTGCGGGCAATCAGCCCCAGCATTTT. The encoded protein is CSARQGAGNQPQHF.

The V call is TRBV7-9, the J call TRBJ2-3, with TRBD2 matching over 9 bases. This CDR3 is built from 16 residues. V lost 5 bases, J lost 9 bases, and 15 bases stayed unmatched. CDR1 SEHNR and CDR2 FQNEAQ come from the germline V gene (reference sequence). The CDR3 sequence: CASSPHRGREGRTQYF. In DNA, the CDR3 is TGTGCCAGCAGCCCGCACCGGGGGCGGGAGGGCCGAACGCAGTATTTT. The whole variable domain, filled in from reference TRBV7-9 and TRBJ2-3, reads DTGVSQNPRHKITKRGQNVTFRCDPISEHNRLYWYRQTLGQGPEFLTYFQNEAQLEKSRLLSDRFSAERPKGSFSTLEIQRTEQGDSAMYLCASSPHRGREGRTQYFGPGTRLTVL.

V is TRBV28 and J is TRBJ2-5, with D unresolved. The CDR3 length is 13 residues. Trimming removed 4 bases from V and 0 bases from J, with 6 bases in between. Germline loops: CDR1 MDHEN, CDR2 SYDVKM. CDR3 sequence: CASSSTYQETQYF. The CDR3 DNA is TGTGCCAGCAGTTCCACGTACCAAGAGACCCAGTACTTC.

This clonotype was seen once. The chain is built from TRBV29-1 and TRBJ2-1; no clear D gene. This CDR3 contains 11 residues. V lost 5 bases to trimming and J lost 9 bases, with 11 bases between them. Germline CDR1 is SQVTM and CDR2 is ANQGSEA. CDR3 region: CSVTSRVEQFF. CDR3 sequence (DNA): TGCAGCGTTACATCTAGAGTTGAGCAGTTCTTC.

The CDR3 DNA is TGCAGTGCTATAGGGGACTGGGTTGAGGGGAATGAGCAGTTCTTC. Encoded protein: CSAIGDWVEGNEQFF. The V gene is TRBV20-1, the J gene TRBJ2-1, with D possibly TRBD2 on 6 matching bases. The germline V and J ends were trimmed by 4 bases and 7 bases, with 20 bases remaining between them. This CDR3 is 15 amino acids long. Germline CDR1 and CDR2: DFQATT and SNEGSKA (reference sequence).

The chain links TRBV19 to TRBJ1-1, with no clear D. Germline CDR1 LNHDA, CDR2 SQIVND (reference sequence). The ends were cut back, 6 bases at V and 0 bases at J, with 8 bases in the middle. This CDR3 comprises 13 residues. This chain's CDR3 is CASSDALNTEAFF. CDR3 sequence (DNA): TGTGCCAGTAGCGACGCCTTGAACACTGAAGCTTTCTTT.

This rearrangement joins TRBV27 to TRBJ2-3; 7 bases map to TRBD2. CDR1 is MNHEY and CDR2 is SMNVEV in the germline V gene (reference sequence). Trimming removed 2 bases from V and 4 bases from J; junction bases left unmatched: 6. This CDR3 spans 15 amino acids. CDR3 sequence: CASSLPGEGADTQYF. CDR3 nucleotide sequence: TGTGCCAGCAGTTTACCCGGGGAGGGCGCAGATACGCAGTATTTT.

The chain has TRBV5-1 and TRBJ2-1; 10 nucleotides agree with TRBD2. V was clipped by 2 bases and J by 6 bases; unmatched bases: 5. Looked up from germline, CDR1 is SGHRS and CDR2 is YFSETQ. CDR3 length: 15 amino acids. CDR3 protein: CASSLLAGHANEQFF. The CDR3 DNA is TGCGCCAGCAGCTTACTAGCGGGACACGCCAATGAGCAGTTCTTC.